This T cell receptor beta chain was sequenced during a study of cytomegalovirus exposure and HLA in healthy donors. Whole-study context: In a later analysis, it was reported that the approximately 110 validation repertoires had been produced on the same platform as the 690 or so repertoires belonging to the first cohort. Findings and caveats of the study: The study designated over 150 TCR beta chains cytomegalovirus-associated.

There are 17 residues in the CDR3. Germline loops: CDR1 SGHTA, CDR2 FQGTGA. V lost 5 bases and J 1 base, leaving 17 bases between the germline ends. In its sample, this clone was seen a few times. The target antigen is unknown. Measured with immunoSEQ multiplex PCR; TCRdb has only the in-frame clones, and not every one. The sample records about 360,000 clones, 86% being singletons. The chain couples TRBV7-3 to TRBJ2-2; D call uncertain. The specimen was PBMCs. This TCR derives from a woman in her late teens or twenties in good health and CMV-seronegative. CDR3 nucleotides: TGTGCCAGCAGCACACACACCCCTTCTGGGAACACCGGGGAGCTGTTTTTT. It encodes CASSTHTPSGNTGELFF.